A single sample is the source of the 20 T cell receptor beta chains below, sequenced in a study of shared clonotypes between healthy human individuals. Assay used: immunoSEQ multiplex PCR; TCRdb lists only in-frame clones, some missing. The table includes about 2.3 million clones, roughly 90% detected once. The sample consisted of naive CD4+ T cells from PBMCs. Subset reported: CD45RA+ positively selected. These receptors were taken from a man aged 18 to 29 in good health. Some clones in this sample may be carry-over from other donors' samples.

V usage is TRBV5-1 and J usage is TRBJ1-5; 10 bases agree with TRBD1. The CDR3 loop spans 15 amino acids. Germline values: CDR1 SGHRS, CDR2 YFSETQ. Trimming at V came to 3 bases and at J to 5 bases, leaving 5 bases not matched to a gene. The chain's CDR3 is CASSSRDRGYQPQHF. The CDR3 nucleotides are TGCGCCAGCAGCTCAAGGGACAGGGGCTATCAGCCCCAGCATTTT.

The CDR3 loop is CASSQEQGAADTQYF. In DNA, the CDR3 is TGCGCCAGCAGCCAAGAACAGGGGGCTGCAGATACGCAGTATTTT. This chain uses TRBV4-3 with TRBJ2-3; 9 bases fit TRBD1. CDR3 length equals 15 residues. V lost 0 bases to trimming and J lost 4 bases; unmatched junction nucleotides: 2. Germline CDR1 is LGHNA and CDR2 is YSLEER.

V and J are TRBV29-1 and TRBJ2-5, with 8 bases identical to TRBD2. This CDR3 has 14 residues. Germline assignment: CDR1 SQVTM and CDR2 ANQGSEA. The ends lost 2 bases at V and 5 bases at J; junction bases unmatched: 7. The CDR3 nucleotides are TGCAGCGTTGAACCGGCGGGAGGCTGGGAGACCCAGTACTTC. Translating gives CSVEPAGGWETQYF.

The V call is TRBV5-1, the J call TRBJ2-7; 13 bases are shared with TRBD2. The CDR3 spans 19 residues. Germline CDR1 SGHRS, CDR2 YFSETQ. V was clipped by 0 bases and J by 1 base; unmatched bases: 10. The DNA of the CDR3 is TGCGCCAGCAGCTTGGGGATTACTAGCGGGAGGGTTTCGTCCTACGAGCAGTACTTC. This translates into CASSLGITSGRVSSYEQYF.

The table lists this clone with a few counts. This chain joins TRBV5-3 and TRBJ1-1, with unresolved D. TRBV5-3 is noted as an ORF with a role that remains uncertain. Trimming removed 0 bases at V and 7 bases at J, with 16 bases between. The CDR3 runs to 15 residues. The CDR3 DNA reads as TGTGCCAGAAGCTTGGGCGTAGGACCTGGGATTGAAGCTTTCTTT. Its translation is CARSLGVGPGIEAFF.

The CDR3 region is CASSLEGIWGTSGSHNEQFF. The CDR3 DNA is TGTGCCAGCAGCTTAGAGGGCATTTGGGGGACTAGCGGGAGCCACAATGAGCAGTTCTTC. J is TRBJ2-1 and V is TRBV11-3, with 14 bases that match TRBD2. The J segment lost 5 bases and the V segment lost 0 bases, leaving 12 bases of the junction unmatched. This CDR3 spans 20 amino acids. Germline V gene data show CDR1 as SGHNT and CDR2 as YENEEA.

The rearrangement uses TRBV28 and TRBJ2-7; a possible D gene is TRBD1 (6 bases). Germline lookup yields CDR1 MDHEN and CDR2 SYDVKM. The CDR3 is 15 amino acids. V lost 1 base to trimming and J lost 1 base, with 11 bases between them. The CDR3 nucleotides are TGTGCCAGCAGTTTATTGGGTAGGGGGTCCTACGAGCAGTACTTC. Its protein is CASSLLGRGSYEQYF.

This clone occurred a few times. The chain couples TRBV28 to TRBJ1-4, with unresolved D. Trimming took off 6 bases at V and 4 bases at J, with 12 bases between the two ends. Germline V gene data show CDR1 as MDHEN and CDR2 as SYDVKM. There are 14 residues in the CDR3. The CDR3 coding sequence is TGTGCCAGCAGCCGACGGCGTGGTAATGAAAAACTGTTTTTT. Translating gives CASSRRRGNEKLFF.

The V gene is TRBV5-5, the J gene TRBJ1-2; 8 bases align to TRBD1. CDR1 SGHKS and CDR2 YYEKEE come from the germline V gene (reference sequence). There are 16 residues in the CDR3. V lost 0 bases and J lost 5; bases outside the gene matches: 9. CDR3 coding DNA: TGTGCCAGCAGCTTGGTCCCCGGGACAGGAGCTTATGGCTACACCTTC. This codes for CASSLVPGTGAYGYTF.

This chain links TRBV28 with TRBJ2-3; 9 bases match TRBD2. The junction had 13 bases not matched to a gene; V was cut back by 8 bases and J by 4 bases. The CDR3 consists of 16 residues. From germline, CDR1 is MDHEN and CDR2 SYDVKM. The CDR3 DNA sequence: TGTGCCAGCGACCGGGTGGTAGCGGGAGTACCAGATACGCAGTATTTT. It translates to CASDRVVAGVPDTQYF.

The chain couples TRBV30 to TRBJ2-7; 9 bases fit TRBD1. Trimming at V came to 5 bases and at J to 5 bases, leaving 4 bases not matched to a gene. This CDR3 is built from 12 residues. Germline V gives CDR1 GTSNPN, CDR2 SVGIG (reference sequence). The CDR3 region has the DNA TGTGCCTGGGGACAGGGGAACCACGAGCAGTACTTC. Protein: CAWGQGNHEQYF.

This clone was recorded only once. The rearrangement joins TRBV4-3 to TRBJ2-7; TRBD2 aligns across 11 bases. V shed 0 bases, J shed 2 bases, and the junction held 6 bases outside the gene matches. Germline CDR1 and CDR2: LGHNA and YSLEER. There are 17 residues in the CDR3. The CDR3 spells CASSQDTLAGGPYEQYF. The CDR3 bases are TGCGCCAGCAGCCAAGACACCTTAGCGGGAGGGCCCTACGAGCAGTACTTC.

This CDR3 reads CATSNAYEQYF. For the CDR3, the DNA is TGTGCCACCTCTAACGCCTACGAGCAGTACTTC. The chain recombines TRBV5-4 with TRBJ2-7, with no clear D. Germline loops: CDR1 SGHNT, CDR2 YYREEE (reference sequence). The V end lost 9 bases, the J end lost 2 bases, and 9 bases lay between the germline ends. The CDR3 is 11 residues long.

This chain uses TRBV5-1 with TRBJ1-5, with D tentatively TRBD1 (5 bases). Trimming took 6 bases from V and 3 from J, leaving 22 bases between them. This CDR3 is built from 17 residues. CDR1 and CDR2 (germline): SGHRS, YFSETQ. CDR3 sequence: CASIKGPRGGDNQPQHF. CDR3 in DNA: TGCGCCAGCATAAAGGGACCCCGGGGGGGGGACAATCAGCCCCAGCATTTT.

V usage is TRBV25-1 and J usage is TRBJ1-4; D is uncertain. Germline V CDR1 and CDR2: MGHDK, SYGVNS. This CDR3 comprises 15 residues. The ends were cut back, 3 bases at V and 0 bases at J, with 8 bases in the middle. CDR3 sequence reads: CASSDPGTTNEKLFF. CDR3 in DNA: TGTGCCAGCAGTGACCCCGGGACAACTAATGAAAAACTGTTTTTT.

There are a few counts of this clone. The chain joins TRBV18 to TRBJ1-1, with no clear D. Germline V lookup: CDR1 KGHSH, CDR2 LQKENI. The germline V and J ends were trimmed by 3 bases and 0 bases, with 14 bases remaining between them. The CDR3 runs to 16 residues. As DNA, the CDR3 is TGTGCCAGCTCACCGACGCTAGCGGAGATGAACACTGAAGCTTTCTTT. Residues: CASSPTLAEMNTEAFF.

The chain combines TRBV10-3 with TRBJ1-5, with 7 bases aligning to TRBD1. In germline, CDR1 is ENHRY, CDR2 SYGVKD. This CDR3 region has 16 residues. The ends lost 0 bases at V and 9 bases at J; junction bases unmatched: 11. This CDR3 is CAISESPGQWESPQHF. The CDR3 nucleotides are TGTGCCATCAGTGAGTCTCCGGGACAGTGGGAGTCGCCCCAGCATTTT.

The chain carries TRBV28 and TRBJ2-3, with 14 bases fitting TRBD2. V lost 4 bases and J lost 3; bases outside the gene matches: 6. Germline CDR1 is MDHEN and CDR2 is SYDVKM. The CDR3 loop spans 17 amino acids. CDR3 DNA sequence: TGTGCCAGCAGTTCCAAGACTAGCGGGAGGGTGACAGATACGCAGTATTTT. Translation gives CASSSKTSGRVTDTQYF. The whole variable domain, filled in from reference TRBV28 and TRBJ2-3, reads DVKVTQSSRYLVKRTGEKVFLECVQDMDHENMFWYRQDPGLGLRLIYFSYDVKMKEKGDIPEGYSVSREKKERFSLILESASTNQTSMYLCASSSKTSGRVTDTQYFGPGTRLTVL.

V gene TRBV5-8 combines with J gene TRBJ2-7; D unresolved. CDR3 length: 12 amino acids. Germline CDR1 reads SGHTS; CDR2 reads YDEGEE. V was cut by 7 bases and J by 2 bases, with 10 bases left in between. The CDR3 sequence: CASQWAAYEQYF. As DNA, the CDR3 is TGTGCCAGCCAATGGGCCGCCTACGAGCAGTACTTC.

The V and J genes are TRBV19 and TRBJ1-2, with D perhaps TRBD1 (6 bases). Germline V CDR1 and CDR2: LNHDA, SQIVND (reference sequence). The CDR3 sequence is 14 residues long. V was shortened by 7 bases and J by 7 bases, with 19 bases between the two germline ends. The CDR3 DNA follows: TGTGCCAGTAATACCCCGACCAGGGGTGGTGGCTACACCTTC. It codes for CASNTPTRGGGYTF.